The 10 T cell receptor beta chains below were found in one sample sequenced in a study of cytomegalovirus exposure and HLA in healthy donors. TCRdb keeps only in-frame clones here, not all; method: immunoSEQ multiplex PCR. The sample lists roughly 300,000 clones, roughly 89% occurring once. Input material: PBMCs. These receptors were taken from a woman aged 18-30 years in good health and CMV-seronegative.

CDR3 nucleotides: TGTGCCAGCAGCCCTTCGAGCCTTAACACTGAAGCTTTCTTT. This translates into CASSPSSLNTEAFF. The genes are TRBV7-6 and TRBJ1-1; D unresolved. The V gene's germline CDR1 is SGHVS and CDR2 FNYEAQ. The ends were cut back, 5 bases at V and 2 bases at J, with 12 bases in the middle. CDR3 length: 14 amino acids.

The V call is TRBV27, the J call TRBJ2-2, with D perhaps matching TRBD1 (6 bases). Trimming shortened V by 5 bases and J by 10 bases, and 17 bases separated the two germline ends. CDR3 length: 14 residues. Germline CDR1 is MNHEY and CDR2 is SMNVEV (reference sequence). The CDR3 coding sequence is TGTGCCAGCAGTGTGCGGGCCAGGGGACAGGAGCTGTTTTTT. Amino acids: CASSVRARGQELFF.

V and J are TRBV6-5 and TRBJ2-2; TRBD1 aligns across 8 bases. The V and J ends lost 7 bases and 6 bases, in that order; junction bases with no gene match: 10. This CDR3 contains 15 residues. In germline, CDR1 is MNHEY, CDR2 SVGAGI. The CDR3 reads CASNVMAGGPGELFF. The DNA for the CDR3 is TGTGCCAGCAACGTGATGGCAGGGGGCCCCGGGGAGCTGTTTTTT.

This rearrangement joins TRBV18 to TRBJ1-2; 9 bases line up with TRBD1. The CDR3 has 14 amino acids. V lost 3 bases and J lost 8; bases outside the gene matches: 7. Germline V gene data show CDR1 as KGHSH and CDR2 as LQKENI. The CDR3 is CASSPAGQGRGYTF. The DNA for the CDR3 is TGTGCCAGCTCACCGGCGGGACAGGGACGGGGCTACACCTTC.

J is TRBJ1-1 and V is TRBV27; tentatively, D is TRBD1 (6 bases). The CDR3 totals 16 residues. The V gene's germline CDR1 is MNHEY and CDR2 SMNVEV (reference sequence). Trimming took 2 bases from V and 3 from J, leaving 16 bases between them. The CDR3 DNA reads as TGTGCCAGCAGTTTAGTGGGGGCGTTATACCACACTGAAGCTTTCTTT. Translation gives CASSLVGALYHTEAFF.

The J gene is TRBJ2-7, the V gene TRBV5-4; possibly TRBD1 for D (7 bases). The CDR3 loop spans 14 amino acids. Per germline, CDR1 SGHNT and CDR2 YYREEE (reference sequence). Trimming stripped 0 bases from V and 5 bases from J, with 12 bases between. CDR3 loop: CASSLGRGTDEQYF. Written as DNA, the CDR3 is TGTGCCAGCAGCTTGGGCAGGGGGACTGACGAGCAGTACTTC.

The chain has TRBV6-6 and TRBJ2-3; D may be TRBD2 (5 bases). Trimming took 8 bases from V and 4 from J, leaving 7 bases between them. The CDR3 consists of 11 residues. Germline V CDR1 and CDR2: MNHNY, SVGAGI (reference sequence). CDR3 protein: CASRGADTQYF. The CDR3 region has the DNA TGTGCCAGCCGGGGAGCAGATACGCAGTATTTT.

V gene TRBV28 combines with J gene TRBJ2-1; 7 bases map to TRBD2. The CDR3 loop spans 15 amino acids. CDR1 and CDR2 from the germline V gene are MDHEN and SYDVKM. The V and J ends lost 3 bases and 0 bases, in that order; junction bases with no gene match: 2. The CDR3 DNA is TGTGCCAGCAGTTTCCTAGCGGCCTCCTACAATGAGCAGTTCTTC. Translation: CASSFLAASYNEQFF.

The J gene is TRBJ1-1, the V gene TRBV5-1, with D uncertain. The germline V and J ends were trimmed by 0 bases and 0 bases, with 6 bases remaining between them. CDR1 SGHRS and CDR2 YFSETQ come from the germline V gene. The CDR3 is 14 amino acids. The CDR3 nucleotides are TGCGCCAGCAGCTTGGAGCCGATGAACACTGAAGCTTTCTTT. It is translated as CASSLEPMNTEAFF.

This chain connects TRBV5-1 to TRBJ2-1; D possibly corresponds to TRBD2 (7 bases). The V gene lost 3 bases and the J gene lost 10 bases, with 17 bases spanning the gap. The CDR3 spans 14 residues. CDR1 is SGHRS, CDR2 YFSETQ, per germline. The CDR3 DNA is TGCGCCAGCAGCTCACTGGGGGCGGGGGACGAGCAGTTCTTC. This translates into CASSSLGAGDEQFF. Full variable domain (missing parts from reference TRBV5-1 and TRBJ2-1): KAGVTQTPRYLIKTRGQQVTLSCSPISGHRSVSWYQQTPGQGLQFLFEYFSETQRNKGNFPGRFSGRQFSNSRSEMNVSTLELGDSALYLCASSSLGAGDEQFFGPGTRLTVL.